This T cell receptor (beta chain) is from a study of T cells after yellow fever vaccination. Study-level findings and limits: Boosting was followed by the reappearance of most primary-vaccination clones (approximately 97% CD4, 85% to 90% CD8). Overall, a small share of clonotypes was seen in both CD4 and CD8 compartments.

To note about this clonotype: Antigen specificity is unknown.

J gave up 8 bases and V 5 bases, and 6 bases lay outside the gene matches. The CDR3 has 12 residues. CDR1 and CDR2 from the germline V gene are SGHTS and YDEGEE. 5'RACE template switching added a universal primer site and UMIs to TCR cDNA. One entry per CDR3 protein, called by TCRdb with MiXCR from the 5' RACE reads. The profile shows around 600,000 distinct CDR3 sequences, roughly 12% of them singletons. Sequences were derived from PBMCs, sampled on the day of the yellow fever booster vaccination. The chain recombines TRBV5-8 with TRBJ1-2; 7 bases agree with TRBD1. The sequence came from a man aged 25 to 40 who received the YFV17D yellow fever vaccine. The DNA of the CDR3 is TGTGCCAGCAGATTAACAGGGGCGGGCTACACCTTC. Translation gives CASRLTGAGYTF.